This T cell receptor beta chain appears in the sequencing data of a study of blood T cell repertoires in COVID-19. The germline V and J ends were trimmed by 0 bases and 0 bases, with 10 bases remaining between them. The germline CDR1 and CDR2 sequences are SGHKS and YYEKEE (reference sequence). The CDR3 is made up of 16 amino acids. Produced via immunoSEQ multiplex PCR; TCRdb's table is partial and in-frame only. The table shows 70,000 or so clones, with approximately 84% occurring only once. The receptor was isolated from a man aged 65-85 years with active or convalescent COVID-19. The chain carries TRBV5-5 and TRBJ1-3, with no clear D. Sequenced sample: peripheral blood. Here the CDR3 reads CASSLERGLSGNTIYF. The CDR3 coding sequence is TGTGCCAGCAGCTTGGAGAGAGGCCTCTCTGGAAACACCATATATTTT.